These 20 T cell receptor beta chains originate from one sample sequenced in a study of blood T cell repertoires in COVID-19. The data were produced by immunoSEQ multiplex PCR, yet TCRdb's version contains in-frame clones alone and is incomplete. This sample has some 320,000 clones, with roughly 90% found just once. Specimen: PBMCs or T cells enriched from blood (not recorded which). The origin of the receptors is a woman between 25 and 40 years old who had been exposed to COVID-19.

The gene calls are TRBV6-5 and TRBJ2-6; perhaps TRBD1 as D (5 bases). Germline V lookup: CDR1 MNHEY, CDR2 SVGAGI. The V end was cut by 0 bases, the J end by 2 bases, with 8 bases between. This CDR3 is built from 16 residues. The CDR3 loop reads CASSYSGPPGANVLTF. In DNA, the CDR3 is TGTGCCAGCAGTTACTCGGGGCCCCCTGGGGCCAACGTCCTGACTTTC.

CDR3 nucleotide sequence: TGTGCCAGCAGCGACGGATACAGACGCACAGATACGCAGTATTTT. Its protein is CASSDGYRRTDTQYF. J is TRBJ2-3 and V is TRBV9, with unresolved D. The germline V gene has CDR1 SGDLS and CDR2 YYNGEE. There are 15 residues in the CDR3. V was shortened by 3 bases and J by 1 base, with 12 bases between the two germline ends.

V usage is TRBV9 and J usage is TRBJ1-3; D unresolved. The length of the CDR3 is 14 residues. V was clipped by 0 bases and J by 2 bases, with 6 bases between them. Per germline, CDR1 SGDLS and CDR2 YYNGEE. This chain's CDR3 is CASSVDPAGNTIYF. In DNA form, the CDR3 reads TGTGCCAGCAGCGTAGATCCGGCTGGAAACACCATATATTTT.

The chain has TRBV7-8 and TRBJ2-1; 10 nucleotides align to TRBD2. With 2 bases clipped from V and 8 bases from J, the junction kept 6 bases outside the gene matches. Germline V gene data show CDR1 as SGHVS and CDR2 as FQNEAQ. CDR3 length: 15 amino acids. The CDR3, as DNA: TGTGCCAGCAGCTTACTAGCGGGGGTAATATATGAGCAGTTCTTC. Protein product: CASSLLAGVIYEQFF.

This clone was observed once. The chain has TRBV11-3 and TRBJ2-3; D perhaps matches TRBD1 (6 bases). The CDR3 extends over 15 amino acids. Trimming stripped 5 bases from V and 0 bases from J, with 12 bases between. Germline V CDR1 and CDR2: SGHNT, YENEEA. CDR3 DNA: TGTGCCAGCAGCCTGAGGACAGCTAGCACAGATACGCAGTATTTT. Its protein is CASSLRTASTDTQYF.

The chain uses TRBV6-5 and TRBJ2-3; the D is unclear. Germline-derived CDR1 and CDR2 are MNHEY and SVGAGI. V lost 5 bases and J lost 5, with 11 bases in between. The CDR3 consists of 13 residues. The CDR3 sequence: CASSQSRGDTQYF. In DNA, the CDR3 is TGTGCCAGCAGTCAATCCCGAGGAGATACGCAGTATTTT.

The chain uses TRBV28 and TRBJ2-3; the D gene is possibly TRBD2 (7 bases). Trimming took 1 base from V and 2 from J, leaving 16 bases between them. Germline lookup yields CDR1 MDHEN and CDR2 SYDVKM. The CDR3 is made up of 17 amino acids. CDR3 sequence: CASSLLGAGDSTDTQYF. CDR3 nucleotides: TGTGCCAGCAGTTTATTGGGGGCGGGGGACTCCACAGATACGCAGTATTTT.

This chain joins TRBV24-1 and TRBJ1-2, with TRBD1 matching 8 bases. The CDR3 covers 15 residues. Germline V gene sequence: CDR1 KGHDR, CDR2 SFDVKD. Trimming removed 2 bases from V and 8 bases from J; junction bases left unmatched: 9. CDR3 sequence reads: CATSDSLRTGQGYTF. CDR3 DNA: TGTGCCACCAGTGATTCCCTACGGACAGGGCAAGGCTACACCTTC.

V and J are TRBV7-9 and TRBJ1-3, with D hard to call. Germline V gives CDR1 SEHNR, CDR2 FQNEAQ (reference sequence). This CDR3 is built from 15 residues. Trimming left V 6 bases short and J 2 bases short, with 14 bases between. CDR3 sequence: CASRSSGSPGNTIYF. The CDR3 nucleotides read TGTGCCAGCAGGTCCTCGGGTTCCCCTGGAAACACCATATATTTT. The whole variable domain, remainder taken from reference TRBV7-9 and TRBJ1-3, is DTGVSQNPRHKITKRGQNVTFRCDPISEHNRLYWYRQTLGQGPEFLTYFQNEAQLEKSRLLSDRFSAERPKGSFSTLEIQRTEQGDSAMYLCASRSSGSPGNTIYFGEGSWLTVV.

The chain is built from TRBV27 and TRBJ1-1, with a weak D call TRBD1 (6 bases). Trimming removed 10 bases from V and 2 bases from J, with 14 bases in between. CDR3 length: 13 amino acids. Germline V CDR1 and CDR2: MNHEY, SMNVEV (reference sequence). CDR3 sequence (DNA): TGTGCCACCAGACAGGTTAGAAACACTGAAGCTTTCTTT. Protein sequence: CATRQVRNTEAFF.

The chain employs TRBV2 and TRBJ1-2, with TRBD1 as a possible D gene (6 bases). There are 14 residues in the CDR3. Germline CDR1 is SNHLY and CDR2 is FYNNEI. With 6 bases removed from V and 4 bases from J, the gap between germline ends came to 15 bases. In nucleotides, the CDR3 is TGTGCCAGCAGGGGGGACAACTACGCCTATGGCTACACCTTC. Amino acids: CASRGDNYAYGYTF. The full variable domain, completed using reference TRBV2 and TRBJ1-2, is EPEVTQTPSHQVTQMGQEVILRCVPISNHLYFYWYRQILGQKVEFLVSFYNNEISEKSEIFDDQFSVERPDGSNFTLKIRSTKLEDSAMYFCASRGDNYAYGYTFGSGTRLTVV.

The DNA for the CDR3 is TGTGCCACCAGTGATTCACCCCGGGGTAGCGGGGGGCACTCAGATACGCAGTATTTT. Protein sequence: CATSDSPRGSGGHSDTQYF. The chain links TRBV24-1 to TRBJ2-3; TRBD2 aligns across 10 bases. With V trimmed by 2 bases and J by 4 bases, 14 bases remained unmatched. The CDR3 has 19 residues. Germline V lookup: CDR1 KGHDR, CDR2 SFDVKD.

The chain carries TRBV25-1 and TRBJ2-7, with D possibly TRBD1 on 5 matching bases. The CDR3 extends over 12 amino acids. Germline V lookup: CDR1 MGHDK, CDR2 SYGVNS. The ends were cut back, 0 bases at V and 9 bases at J, with 9 bases in the middle. CDR3 in amino acids: CASSEYPGMQYF. As DNA, the CDR3 is TGTGCCAGCAGTGAATATCCAGGGATGCAGTACTTC.

The chain couples TRBV5-4 to TRBJ2-4; no clear D gene. Per the germline V gene, CDR1 is SGHNT and CDR2 is YYREEE (reference sequence). The CDR3 extends over 15 amino acids. Trimming removed 4 bases at V and 4 bases at J, with 15 bases between. This CDR3 reads CASSTFDSGKNIQYF. As DNA, the CDR3 is TGTGCCAGCAGCACGTTTGACTCGGGTAAAAACATTCAGTACTTC.

The V gene is TRBV7-2, the J gene TRBJ2-4, with 13 bases matching TRBD2. This CDR3 has 15 amino acids. Germline V gives CDR1 SGHTA, CDR2 FQGNSA. J was trimmed by 3 bases and V by 6 bases; bases with no gene match: 2. Here the CDR3 DNA reads TGTGCCAGCAGGGGGACTAGCGGGGACAAAAACATTCAGTACTTC. Amino acids: CASRGTSGDKNIQYF.

The chain uses TRBV5-1 and TRBJ1-2; D possibly corresponds to TRBD1 (5 bases). The V gene's germline CDR1 is SGHRS and CDR2 YFSETQ. The CDR3 totals 16 residues. V was clipped by 4 bases and J by 2 bases, with 18 bases between them. The CDR3 sequence: CASSVQIRALNYGYTF. CDR3 in DNA: TGCGCCAGCAGCGTACAGATCAGGGCTCTAAACTATGGCTACACCTTC.

The chain couples TRBV6-5 to TRBJ1-1, with TRBD1 matching 8 bases. V lost 2 bases and J lost 1; bases outside the gene matches: 3. CDR1 and CDR2 (germline): MNHEY, SVGAGI. The CDR3 is 15 amino acids. The CDR3 DNA sequence: TGTGCCAGCAGTTACCCCGGACAGGGGAACACTGAAGCTTTCTTT. Its translation is CASSYPGQGNTEAFF.

The rearrangement links TRBV7-9 to TRBJ2-2, with a weak D call TRBD2 (5 bases). The germline gives CDR1 SEHNR, CDR2 FQNEAQ (reference sequence). The CDR3 totals 14 residues. V was pared by 1 base and J by 7 bases, with 10 bases between. The DNA for the CDR3 is TGTGCCAGCAGCTTAGAACCAGCGGACGGGGAGCTGTTTTTT. It encodes CASSLEPADGELFF.

CDR3 nucleotides: TGTGCCAGCAGTTCCAGGGGTGCAACTAATGAAAAACTGTTTTTT. As protein: CASSSRGATNEKLFF. The chain joins TRBV27 to TRBJ1-4; a weak D match, TRBD1 (6 bases). The length of the CDR3 is 15 residues. Trimming removed 4 bases at V and 0 bases at J, with 9 bases between. The germline V gene encodes CDR1 MNHEY and CDR2 SMNVEV (reference sequence).

The sample holds one count of this clone. In nucleotides, the CDR3 is TGTGCCAGCTCAGGGGGGGCAGGGGATGGTACTGAAGCTTTCTTT. Residues: CASSGGAGDGTEAFF. V gene TRBV18 combines with J gene TRBJ1-1; D might be TRBD1 (6 bases). This CDR3 comprises 15 residues. In germline, CDR1 is KGHSH, CDR2 LQKENI. V was pared by 5 bases and J by 5 bases, with 18 bases between.